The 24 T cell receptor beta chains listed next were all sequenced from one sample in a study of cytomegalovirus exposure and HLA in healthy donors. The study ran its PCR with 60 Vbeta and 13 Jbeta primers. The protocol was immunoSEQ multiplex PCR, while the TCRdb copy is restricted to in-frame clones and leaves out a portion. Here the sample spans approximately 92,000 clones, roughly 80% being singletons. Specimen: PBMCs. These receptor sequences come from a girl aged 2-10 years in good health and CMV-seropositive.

For the CDR3, the DNA is TGTGCCAGCAGTGACTCCCTAGCGGAGACCACCGGGGAGCTGTTTTTT. Translating gives CASSDSLAETTGELFF. The rearrangement links TRBV6-4 to TRBJ2-2; 7 bases agree with TRBD2. CDR1 and CDR2 (germline): MRHNA, SNTAGT. With 0 bases clipped from V and 4 bases from J, the junction kept 5 bases outside the gene matches. The CDR3 is 16 amino acids.

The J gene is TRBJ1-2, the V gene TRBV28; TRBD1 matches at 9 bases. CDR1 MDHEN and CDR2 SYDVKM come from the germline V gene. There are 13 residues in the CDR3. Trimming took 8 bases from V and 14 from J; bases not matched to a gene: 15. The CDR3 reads CASGPGQGFMGTF. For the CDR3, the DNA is TGTGCCAGCGGACCGGGACAGGGCTTCATGGGGACCTTC.

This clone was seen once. The CDR3 nucleotides read TGTGCCAGCAGCGAGTTTAGCGGGACCGCCGATACGCAGTATTTT. It codes for CASSEFSGTADTQYF. The chain joins TRBV9 to TRBJ2-3, with TRBD2 matching 8 bases. V trimming: 3 bases; J trimming: 6 bases; junction bases outside the gene matches: 9. The CDR3 runs to 15 residues. CDR1 SGDLS and CDR2 YYNGEE come from the germline V gene.

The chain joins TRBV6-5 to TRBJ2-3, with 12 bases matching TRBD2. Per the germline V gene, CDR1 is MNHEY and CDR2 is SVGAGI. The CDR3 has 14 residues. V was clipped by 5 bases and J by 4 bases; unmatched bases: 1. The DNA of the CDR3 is TGTGCCAGCAGTGGACTAGCGGGGCCAGATACGCAGTATTTT. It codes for CASSGLAGPDTQYF.

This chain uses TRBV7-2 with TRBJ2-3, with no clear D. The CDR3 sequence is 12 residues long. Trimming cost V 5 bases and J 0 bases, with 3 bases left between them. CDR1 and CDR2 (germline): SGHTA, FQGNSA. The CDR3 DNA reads TGTGCCAGCAGCCCGAGCACAGATACGCAGTATTTT. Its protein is CASSPSTDTQYF.

CDR3 coding DNA: TGTGCCAGCAGTTTTAGCGCCCGGAGAAACACCGGGGAGCTGTTTTTT. As protein: CASSFSARRNTGELFF. The chain uses TRBV27 and TRBJ2-2; a possible D gene is TRBD2 (5 bases). CDR3 length: 16 residues. From germline, CDR1 is MNHEY and CDR2 SMNVEV (reference sequence). V was shortened by 3 bases and J by 2 bases, with 13 bases between the two germline ends.

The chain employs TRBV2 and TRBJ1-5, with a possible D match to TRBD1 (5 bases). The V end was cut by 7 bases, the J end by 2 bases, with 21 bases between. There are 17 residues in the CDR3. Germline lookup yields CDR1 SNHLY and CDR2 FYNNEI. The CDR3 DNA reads TGTGCCAGCACCACCTTGGGGGGGGGAGTAGGCAATCAGCCCCAGCATTTT. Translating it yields CASTTLGGGVGNQPQHF.

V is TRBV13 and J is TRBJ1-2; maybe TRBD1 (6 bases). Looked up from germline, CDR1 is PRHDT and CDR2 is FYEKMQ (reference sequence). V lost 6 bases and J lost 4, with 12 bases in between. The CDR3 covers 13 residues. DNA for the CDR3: TGTGCCAGCAGGGAGACAGGAGTCTATGGCTACACCTTC. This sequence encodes CASRETGVYGYTF.

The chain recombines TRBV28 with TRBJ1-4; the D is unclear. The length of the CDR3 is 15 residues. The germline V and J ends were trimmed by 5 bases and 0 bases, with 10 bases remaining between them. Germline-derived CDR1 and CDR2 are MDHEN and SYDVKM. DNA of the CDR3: TGTGCCAGCAGTGCGAGGGCCTCAACTAATGAAAAACTGTTTTTT. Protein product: CASSARASTNEKLFF.

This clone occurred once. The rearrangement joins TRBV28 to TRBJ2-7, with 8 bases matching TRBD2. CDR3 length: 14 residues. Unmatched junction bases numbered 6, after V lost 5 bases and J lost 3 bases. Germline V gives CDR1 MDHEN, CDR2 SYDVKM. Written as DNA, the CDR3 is TGTGCCAGCAGTAAGGGACTAGTCTTCTACGAGCAGTACTTC. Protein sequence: CASSKGLVFYEQYF. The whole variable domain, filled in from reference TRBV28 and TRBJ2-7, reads DVKVTQSSRYLVKRTGEKVFLECVQDMDHENMFWYRQDPGLGLRLIYFSYDVKMKEKGDIPEGYSVSREKKERFSLILESASTNQTSMYLCASSKGLVFYEQYFGPGTRLTVT.

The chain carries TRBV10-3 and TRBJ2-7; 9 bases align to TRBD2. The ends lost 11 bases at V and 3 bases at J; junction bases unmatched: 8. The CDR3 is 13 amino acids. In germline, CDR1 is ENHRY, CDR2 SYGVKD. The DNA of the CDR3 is TGTGCCCTCGGGAGCGGGAGGAACTACGAGCAGTACTTC. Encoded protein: CALGSGRNYEQYF.

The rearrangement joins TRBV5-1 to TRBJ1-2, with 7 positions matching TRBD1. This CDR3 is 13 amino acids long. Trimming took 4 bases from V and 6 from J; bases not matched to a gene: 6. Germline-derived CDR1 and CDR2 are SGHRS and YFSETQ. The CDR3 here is CASSQNRGNGYTF. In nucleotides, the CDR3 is TGCGCCAGCAGCCAAAACAGGGGAAATGGCTACACCTTC.

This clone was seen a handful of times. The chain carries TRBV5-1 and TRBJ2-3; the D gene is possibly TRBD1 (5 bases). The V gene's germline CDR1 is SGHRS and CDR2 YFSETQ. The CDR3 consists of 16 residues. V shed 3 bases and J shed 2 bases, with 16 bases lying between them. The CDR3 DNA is TGCGCCAGCAGCTGGGGCTCGCGAGAACCCACAGATACGCAGTATTTT. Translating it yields CASSWGSREPTDTQYF. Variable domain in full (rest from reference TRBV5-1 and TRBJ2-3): KAGVTQTPRYLIKTRGQQVTLSCSPISGHRSVSWYQQTPGQGLQFLFEYFSETQRNKGNFPGRFSGRQFSNSRSEMNVSTLELGDSALYLCASSWGSREPTDTQYFGPGTRLTVL.

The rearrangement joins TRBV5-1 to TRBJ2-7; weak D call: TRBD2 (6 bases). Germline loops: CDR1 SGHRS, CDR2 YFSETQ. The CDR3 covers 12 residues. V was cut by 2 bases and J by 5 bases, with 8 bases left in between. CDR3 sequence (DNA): TGCGCCAGCAGCTTAACGGGAGACGAGCAGTACTTC. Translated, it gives CASSLTGDEQYF.

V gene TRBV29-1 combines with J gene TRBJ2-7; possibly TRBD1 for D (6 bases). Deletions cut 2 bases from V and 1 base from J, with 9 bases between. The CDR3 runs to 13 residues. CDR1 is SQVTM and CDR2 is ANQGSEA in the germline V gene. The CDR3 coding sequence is TGCAGCGTTGAATGGGACACTTCCTACGAGCAGTACTTC. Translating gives CSVEWDTSYEQYF.

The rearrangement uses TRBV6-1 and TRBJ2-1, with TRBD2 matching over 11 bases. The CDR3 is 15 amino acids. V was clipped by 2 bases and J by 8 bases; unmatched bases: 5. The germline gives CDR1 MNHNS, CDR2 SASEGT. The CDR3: CASSELAGGADEQFF. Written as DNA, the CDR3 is TGTGCCAGCAGTGAACTAGCGGGAGGTGCGGATGAGCAGTTCTTC.

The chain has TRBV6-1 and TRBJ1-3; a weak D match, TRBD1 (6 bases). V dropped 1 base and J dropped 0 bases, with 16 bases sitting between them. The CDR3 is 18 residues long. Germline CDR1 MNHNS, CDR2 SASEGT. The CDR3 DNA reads TGTGCCAGCAGTGAAGGCCCCTTAGGACAGTACTCTGGAAACACCATATATTTT. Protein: CASSEGPLGQYSGNTIYF.

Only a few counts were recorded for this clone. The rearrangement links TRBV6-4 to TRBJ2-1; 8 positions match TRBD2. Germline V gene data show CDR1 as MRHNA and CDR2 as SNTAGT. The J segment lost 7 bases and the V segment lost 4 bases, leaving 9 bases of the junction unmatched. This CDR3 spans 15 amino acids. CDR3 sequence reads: CASSVRASGSNEQFF. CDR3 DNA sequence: TGTGCCAGCAGTGTTCGGGCTAGCGGGTCTAATGAGCAGTTCTTC.

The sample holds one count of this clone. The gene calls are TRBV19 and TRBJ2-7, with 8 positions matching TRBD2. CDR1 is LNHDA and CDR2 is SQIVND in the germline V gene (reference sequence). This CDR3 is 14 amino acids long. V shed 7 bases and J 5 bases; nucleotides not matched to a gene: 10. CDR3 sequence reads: CASISGSSDNEQYF. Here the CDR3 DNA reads TGTGCCAGTATCAGCGGGAGTTCAGACAACGAGCAGTACTTC.

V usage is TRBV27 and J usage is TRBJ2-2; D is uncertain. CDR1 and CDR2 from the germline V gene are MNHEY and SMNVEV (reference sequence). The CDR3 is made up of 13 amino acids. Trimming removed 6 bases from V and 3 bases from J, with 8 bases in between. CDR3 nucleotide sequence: TGTGCCAGCAGCCAAACATACACCGGGGAGCTGTTTTTT. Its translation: CASSQTYTGELFF.

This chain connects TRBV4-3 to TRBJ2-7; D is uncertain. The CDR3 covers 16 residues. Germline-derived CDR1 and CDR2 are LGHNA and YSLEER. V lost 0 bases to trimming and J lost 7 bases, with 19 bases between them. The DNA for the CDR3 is TGCGCCAGCAGCCAAGATGTTCCGACTCAGACCATGGAGCAGTACTTC. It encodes CASSQDVPTQTMEQYF.

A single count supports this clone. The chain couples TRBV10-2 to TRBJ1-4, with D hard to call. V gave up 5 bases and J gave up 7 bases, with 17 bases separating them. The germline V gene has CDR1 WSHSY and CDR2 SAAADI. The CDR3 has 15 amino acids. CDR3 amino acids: CASSFGGDTGEKLFF. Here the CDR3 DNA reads TGCGCCAGCAGTTTTGGCGGGGATACGGGTGAAAAACTGTTTTTT.

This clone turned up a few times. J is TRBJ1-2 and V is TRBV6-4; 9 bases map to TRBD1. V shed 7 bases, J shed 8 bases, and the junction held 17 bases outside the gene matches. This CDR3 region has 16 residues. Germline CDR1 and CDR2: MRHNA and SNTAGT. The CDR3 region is CASIPGQGNSSRGYTF. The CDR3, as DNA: TGTGCCAGCATTCCCGGACAGGGGAATAGTTCAAGAGGCTACACCTTC.

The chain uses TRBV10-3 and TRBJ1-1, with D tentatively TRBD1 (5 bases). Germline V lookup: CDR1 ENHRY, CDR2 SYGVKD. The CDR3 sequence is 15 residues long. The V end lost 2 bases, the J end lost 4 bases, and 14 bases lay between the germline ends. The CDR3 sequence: CAISEGRGEGTEAFF. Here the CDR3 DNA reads TGTGCCATCAGTGAGGGCCGGGGGGAGGGCACTGAAGCTTTCTTT.